This TCR beta chain was sequenced during a study of blood T cell repertoires in COVID-19. Donors in Cohort 3 who had recovered were those with two negative PCRs, healthcare professional clearance, or resolution of their symptoms. Some clones are missing from TCRdb's copy, which holds only in-frame ones; the method was immunoSEQ multiplex PCR. The table records over 150,000 clones, about 90% of them present only once. From germline, CDR1 is MNHNS and CDR2 SASEGT. V lost 0 bases, J lost 1 base, and 16 bases lay in between. This CDR3 spans 18 amino acids. The clonotype was recovered from a woman in her fifties or sixties who had recovered from COVID-19. Source material: PBMCs or T cells enriched from blood (not recorded which). The J gene is TRBJ1-5, the V gene TRBV6-1, with a weak D call TRBD1 (6 bases). In DNA, the CDR3 is TGTGCCAGCAGTGAAGCGAGGGCGGGGGCGAAGAGCAATCAGCCCCAGCATTTT. Its translation: CASSEARAGAKSNQPQHF.